This T cell receptor (beta chain) was sequenced in a study of T cell responses to AZD1222 COVID-19 vaccine. Findings and caveats of the study: Mapped onto spike, vaccine-associated CD4 TCRs spanned it and were dominant at 160-218 and 743-854. Nearly half of unique spike-specific TCRs reportedly avoided B.1.351 and B.1.1.7 mutated regions. The peak T cell response came first, and repertoires were sampled only after it. Baseline seropositivity characterized only six AZD1222 recipients.

Libraries were prepared by immunoSEQ multiplex PCR; TCRdb keeps only in-frame clonotypes and omits some of them. The repertoire holds around 92,000 clones, with roughly 93% as singletons. To note about this clone: The antigen remains unidentified. Other DNA sequences in the sample encode the same CDR3.

The CDR3 is 14 residues long. V lost 0 bases, J lost 3 bases, and 3 bases stayed unmatched. In germline, CDR1 is SGDLS, CDR2 YYNGEE. This material consisted of peripheral blood, taken on day 0 of AZD1222 vaccination. This receptor was identified in an adult in good health. The chain employs TRBV9 and TRBJ2-7, with 7 positions matching TRBD1. The DNA for the CDR3 is TGTGCCAGCAGCGTAGCGTCAGGGGGCTACGAGCAGTACTTC. Translating it yields CASSVASGGYEQYF.